A single sample gave rise to the 5 T cell receptor beta chains below, sequenced in a study of cytomegalovirus exposure and HLA in healthy donors (dated 2017 in TCRdb). Receptor amplification or capture employed the immunoSEQ multiplex PCR assay. The multiplex PCR relied on a mix of 60 forward primers for TCR Vbeta segments and 13 reverse primers for TCR Jbeta segments. Here the immuneACCESS table is served through TCRdb, limited to in-frame sequences with V and J called. Missing clones are a known gap in these copies; in checked studies unresolved V genes cover under half, and the rest lacks a known reason. This sample gives about 36,000 clones in total; around 53% of them show up just once. The ten largest clones add up to 6.2% of the sample. The sample consisted of PBMCs. The receptors come from a woman aged 40 to 50 in good health and CMV-seropositive.

The V and J genes are TRBV2 and TRBJ2-7; TRBD1 might be the D (6 bases). This CDR3 is built from 12 residues. Looked up from germline, CDR1 is SNHLY and CDR2 is FYNNEI. With 4 bases removed from V and 5 bases from J, the gap between germline ends came to 9 bases. The CDR3 is CASSGQGNEQYF. The DNA of the CDR3 is TGTGCCAGCAGTGGCCAGGGGAACGAGCAGTACTTC.

This clone was counted between two and nine times. V is TRBV5-5 and J is TRBJ2-5; TRBD1 matches at 7 bases. Looked up from germline, CDR1 is SGHKS and CDR2 is YYEKEE (reference sequence). The CDR3 covers 13 residues. Trimming took 3 bases from V and 6 from J; bases not matched to a gene: 5. CDR3 sequence reads: CASSSGQVQTQYF. The CDR3 region has the DNA TGTGCCAGCAGCTCCGGACAGGTTCAGACCCAGTACTTC. Based on the CDR3 plus reference TRBV5-5 and TRBJ2-5, the full variable domain is DAGVTQSPTHLIKTRGQQVTLRCSPISGHKSVSWYQQVLGQGPQFIFQYYEKEERGRGNFPDRFSARQFPNYSSELNVNALLLGDSALYLCASSSGQVQTQYFGPGTRLLVL.

This clone has more than one count but fewer than ten. A junction boundary mismatches the germline segment, possibly from a read error. The rearrangement links TRBV7-9 to TRBJ2-1; no clear D. The germline gives CDR1 SEHNR, CDR2 FQNEAQ (reference sequence). This CDR3 region has 11 residues. The CDR3 protein is CASSSNNEQFF. The CDR3 DNA is TGTGCCAGCAGCTCCAACAATGAGCAGTTCTTC. Looking up the rest from reference TRBV7-9 and TRBJ2-1 gives the full variable domain: DTGVSQNPRHKITKRGQNVTFRCDPISEHNRLYWYRQTLGQGPEFLTYFQNEAQLEKSRLLSDRFSAERPKGSFSTLEIQRTEQGDSAMYLCASSSNNEQFFGPGTRLTVL.

This clone appeared a few times. The CDR3 reads CASSVDPGTEAFF. The CDR3 DNA is TGTGCCAGCAGCGTAGATCCGGGTACTGAAGCTTTCTTT. The gene calls are TRBV9 and TRBJ1-1; D gene unclear. The V end lost 0 bases, the J end lost 5 bases, and 8 bases lay between the germline ends. The CDR3 length is 13 residues. From germline, CDR1 is SGDLS and CDR2 YYNGEE.

A single count supports this clone. The rearrangement joins TRBV28 to TRBJ2-5, with D tentatively TRBD1 (6 bases). V lost 7 bases, J lost 1 base, and 16 bases lay in between. Germline CDR1 MDHEN, CDR2 SYDVKM. The CDR3 is 15 residues long. CDR3 sequence (DNA): TGTGCCAGCAACCCCCAAGTCAGGGGCCAAGAGACCCAGTACTTC. Amino acids: CASNPQVRGQETQYF.